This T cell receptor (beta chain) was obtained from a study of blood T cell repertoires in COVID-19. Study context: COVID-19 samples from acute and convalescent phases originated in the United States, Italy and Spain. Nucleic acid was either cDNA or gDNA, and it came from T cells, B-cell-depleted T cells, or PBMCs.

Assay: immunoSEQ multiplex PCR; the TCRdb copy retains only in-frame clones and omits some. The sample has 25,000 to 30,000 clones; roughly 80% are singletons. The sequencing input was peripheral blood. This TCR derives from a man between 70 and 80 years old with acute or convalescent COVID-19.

The CDR3 DNA is TGTGCCAGCTCACCGACAGTGTACCAAGAGACCCAGTACTTC. Protein sequence: CASSPTVYQETQYF. The chain employs TRBV18 and TRBJ2-5; the D gene is possibly TRBD1 (5 bases). The CDR3 consists of 14 residues. Trimming left V 3 bases short and J 0 bases short, with 8 bases between. Germline-derived CDR1 and CDR2 are KGHSH and LQKENI.